This T cell receptor (beta chain) was captured by sequencing in a study of blood T cell repertoires in COVID-19. On the study more broadly: PBMCs, B-cell-depleted T cells, or T cells were the source of the cDNA or gDNA that made up the material.

Per the authors' pipeline: Cell counts per sample came from amplifying reference gene primers. The table came from immunoSEQ multiplex PCR; TCRdb's copy has only in-frame clones and leaves some out. D and trimming were read from the DNA, whereas the V and J calls and clone size are those reported in that table. The sample has under 200,000 clones, around 90% seen once. Source material: peripheral blood. The TCR was taken from a young man with COVID-19, enrolled during active disease.

CDR3 protein: CASSFTSGSTDTQYF. The CDR3 coding sequence is TGTGCCAGCAGCTTTACTAGCGGGAGCACAGATACGCAGTATTTT. The chain joins TRBV11-2 to TRBJ2-3, with 9 bases that match TRBD2. CDR1 is SGHAT and CDR2 is FQNNGV in the germline V gene. J gave up 0 bases and V 3 bases, and 1 base lay outside the gene matches. The CDR3 loop spans 15 amino acids.